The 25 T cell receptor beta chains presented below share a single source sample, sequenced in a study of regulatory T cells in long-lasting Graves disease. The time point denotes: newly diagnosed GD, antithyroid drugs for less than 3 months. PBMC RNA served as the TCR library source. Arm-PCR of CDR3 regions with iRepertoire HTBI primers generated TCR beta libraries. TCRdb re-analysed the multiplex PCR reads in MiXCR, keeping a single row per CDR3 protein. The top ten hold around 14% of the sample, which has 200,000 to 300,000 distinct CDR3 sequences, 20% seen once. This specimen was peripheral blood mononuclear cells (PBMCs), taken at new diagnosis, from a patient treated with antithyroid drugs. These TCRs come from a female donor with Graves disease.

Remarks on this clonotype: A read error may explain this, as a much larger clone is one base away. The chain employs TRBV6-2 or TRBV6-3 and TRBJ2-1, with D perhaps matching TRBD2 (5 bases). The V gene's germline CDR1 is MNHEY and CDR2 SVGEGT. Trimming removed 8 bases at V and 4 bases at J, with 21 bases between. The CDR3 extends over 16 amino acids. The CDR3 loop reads CASRVRRRLNYNEQFF. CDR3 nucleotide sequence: TGTGCCAGCCGGGTAAGACGGAGGCTCAATTACAATGAGCAGTTCTTC.

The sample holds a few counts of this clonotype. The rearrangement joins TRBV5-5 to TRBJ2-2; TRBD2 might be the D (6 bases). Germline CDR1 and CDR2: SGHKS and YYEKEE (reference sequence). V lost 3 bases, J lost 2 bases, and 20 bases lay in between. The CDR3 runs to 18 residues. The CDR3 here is CASSSGVPAIVNTGELFF. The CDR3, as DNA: TGTGCCAGCAGCTCGGGAGTACCAGCGATCGTTAACACCGGGGAGCTGTTTTTT.

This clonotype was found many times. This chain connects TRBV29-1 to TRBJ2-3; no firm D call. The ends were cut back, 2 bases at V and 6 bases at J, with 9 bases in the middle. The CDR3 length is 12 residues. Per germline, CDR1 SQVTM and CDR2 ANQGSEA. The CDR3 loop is CSVERGSDTQYF. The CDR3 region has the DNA TGCAGCGTTGAACGTGGTTCGGATACGCAGTATTTT.

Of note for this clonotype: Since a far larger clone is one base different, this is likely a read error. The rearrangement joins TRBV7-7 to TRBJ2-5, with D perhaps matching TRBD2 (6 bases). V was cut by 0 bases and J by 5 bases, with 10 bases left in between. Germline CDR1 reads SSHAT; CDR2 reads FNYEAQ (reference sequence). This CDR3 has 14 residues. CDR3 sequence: CASSLARGPETQYF. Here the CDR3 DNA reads TGTGCCAGCAGCTTAGCGCGGGGACCGGAGACCCAGTACTTC. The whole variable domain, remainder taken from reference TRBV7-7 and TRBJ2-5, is GAGVSQSPRYKVTKRGQDVTLRCDPISSHATLYWYQQALGQGPEFLTYFNYEAQPDKSGLPSDRFSAERPEGSISTLTIQRTEQRDSAMYRCASSLARGPETQYFGPGTRLLVL.

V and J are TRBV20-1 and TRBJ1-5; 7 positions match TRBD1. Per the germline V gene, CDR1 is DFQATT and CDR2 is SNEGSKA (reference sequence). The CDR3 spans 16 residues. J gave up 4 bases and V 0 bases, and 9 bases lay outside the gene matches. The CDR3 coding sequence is TGCAGTGCTAGAGAACCTCAGGGGGTGTGTAATCAGCCCCAGCATTTT. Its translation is CSAREPQGVCNQPQHF.

The CDR3: CASSYGTGMNTEAFF. CDR3 coding DNA: TGTGCCAGCAGTTACGGGACAGGGATGAACACTGAAGCTTTCTTT. The V call is TRBV6-2 or TRBV6-3, the J call TRBJ1-1; 9 bases are shared with TRBD1. CDR1 and CDR2 (germline): MNHEY, SVGEGT. V lost 2 bases to trimming and J lost 0 bases; unmatched junction nucleotides: 1. The CDR3 loop spans 15 amino acids.

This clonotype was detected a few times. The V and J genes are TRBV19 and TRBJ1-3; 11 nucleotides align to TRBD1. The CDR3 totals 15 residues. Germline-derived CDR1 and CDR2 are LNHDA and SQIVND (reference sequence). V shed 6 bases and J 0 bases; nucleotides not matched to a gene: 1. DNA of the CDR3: TGTGCCAGTAGGGACAGGGGGCCCTCTGGAAACACCATATATTTT. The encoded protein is CASRDRGPSGNTIYF.

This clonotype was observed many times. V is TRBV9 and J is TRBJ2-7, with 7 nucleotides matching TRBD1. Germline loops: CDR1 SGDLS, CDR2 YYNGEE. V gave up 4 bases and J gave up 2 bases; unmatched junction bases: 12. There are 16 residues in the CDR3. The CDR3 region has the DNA TGTGCCAGCAGCCCTTCCCCAGGACAGGCCCCCTACGAGCAGTACTTC. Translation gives CASSPSPGQAPYEQYF.

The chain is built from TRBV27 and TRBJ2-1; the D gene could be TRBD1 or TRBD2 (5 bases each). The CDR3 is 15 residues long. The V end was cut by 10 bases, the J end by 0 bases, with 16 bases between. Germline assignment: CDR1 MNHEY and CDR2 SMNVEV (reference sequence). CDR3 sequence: CATSRAGSSYNEQFF. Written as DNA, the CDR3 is TGTGCCACCTCAAGGGCAGGGAGCTCCTACAATGAGCAGTTCTTC.

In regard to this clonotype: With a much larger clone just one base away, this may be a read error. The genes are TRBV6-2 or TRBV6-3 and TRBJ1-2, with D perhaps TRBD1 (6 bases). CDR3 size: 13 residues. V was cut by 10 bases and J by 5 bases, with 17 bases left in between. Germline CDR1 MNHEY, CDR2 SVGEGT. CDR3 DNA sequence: TGTGCCAACGTTACGACAGGCGTTTATGGCTACACCTTC. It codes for CANVTTGVYGYTF.

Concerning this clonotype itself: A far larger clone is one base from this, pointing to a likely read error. The CDR3 protein is CASSYSGDSSYEQFF. The DNA of the CDR3 is TGTGCCAGCAGTTACTCGGGGGACAGCTCCTACGAGCAGTTCTTC. The chain links TRBV6-5 to TRBJ2-1; 7 positions agree with TRBD1. The germline gives CDR1 MNHEY, CDR2 SVGAGI. This CDR3 is 15 amino acids long. The V and J ends lost 0 bases and 10 bases, in that order; junction bases with no gene match: 9.

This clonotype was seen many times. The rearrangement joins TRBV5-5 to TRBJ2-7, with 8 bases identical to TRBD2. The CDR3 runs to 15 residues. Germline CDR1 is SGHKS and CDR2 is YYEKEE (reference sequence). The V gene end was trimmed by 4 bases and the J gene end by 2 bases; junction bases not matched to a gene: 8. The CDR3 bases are TGTGCCAGCAGCCCCGCCGGCGGGGGGCCCTACGAGCAGTACTTC. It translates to CASSPAGGGPYEQYF.

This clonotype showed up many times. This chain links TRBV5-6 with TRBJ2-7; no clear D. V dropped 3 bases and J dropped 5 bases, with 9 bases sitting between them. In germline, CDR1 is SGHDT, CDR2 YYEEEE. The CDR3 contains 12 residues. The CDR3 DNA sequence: TGTGCCAGCAGCTATCGACGCAACGAGCAGTACTTC. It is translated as CASSYRRNEQYF. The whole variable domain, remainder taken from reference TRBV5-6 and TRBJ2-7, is DAGVTQSPTHLIKTRGQQVTLRCSPKSGHDTVSWYQQALGQGPQFIFQYYEEEERQRGNFPDRFSGHQFPNYSSELNVNALLLGDSALYLCASSYRRNEQYFGPGTRLTVT.

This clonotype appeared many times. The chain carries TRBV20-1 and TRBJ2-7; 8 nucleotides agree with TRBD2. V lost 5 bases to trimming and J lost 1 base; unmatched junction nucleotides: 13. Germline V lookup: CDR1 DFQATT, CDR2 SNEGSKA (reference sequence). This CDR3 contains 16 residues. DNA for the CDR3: TGCAGTGCTGCTCCGCCCCGAACTAGCGGATCCTACGAGCAGTACTTC. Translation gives CSAAPPRTSGSYEQYF.

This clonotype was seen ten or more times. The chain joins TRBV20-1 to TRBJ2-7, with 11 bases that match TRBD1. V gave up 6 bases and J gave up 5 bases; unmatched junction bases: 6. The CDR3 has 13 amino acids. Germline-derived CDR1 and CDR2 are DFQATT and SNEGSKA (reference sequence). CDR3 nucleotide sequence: TGCAGTGCCCCGAGGGGACAGGGGGACGAGCAGTACTTC. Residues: CSAPRGQGDEQYF.

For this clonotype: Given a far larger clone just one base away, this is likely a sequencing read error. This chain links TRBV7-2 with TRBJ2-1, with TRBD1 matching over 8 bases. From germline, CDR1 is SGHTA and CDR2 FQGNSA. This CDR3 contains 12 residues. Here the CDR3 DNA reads TGTGTCAGCAGCGCACAGGGGGATGAGCAGTTCTTC. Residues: CVSSAQGDEQFF. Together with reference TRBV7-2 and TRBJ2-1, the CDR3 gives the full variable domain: GAGVSQSPSNKVTEKGKDVELRCDPISGHTALYWYRQSLGQGLEFLIYFQGNSAPDKSGLPSDRFSAERTGGSVSTLTIQRTQQEDSAVYLCVSSAQGDEQFFGPGTRLTVL.

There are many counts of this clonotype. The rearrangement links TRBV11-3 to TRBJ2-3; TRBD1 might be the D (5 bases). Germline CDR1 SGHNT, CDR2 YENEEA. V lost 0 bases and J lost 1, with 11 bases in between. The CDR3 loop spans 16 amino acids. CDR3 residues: CASSLEGRVGTDTQYF. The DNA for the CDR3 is TGTGCCAGCAGCTTAGAAGGCAGGGTAGGCACAGATACGCAGTATTTT.

CDR3 bases: TGTGCCAGCTCACCAAACGGGGGCTACGAGCAGTACTTC. Translated: CASSPNGGYEQYF. This chain joins TRBV18 and TRBJ2-7; tentatively, D is TRBD2 (6 bases). Trimming took off 2 bases at V and 3 bases at J, with 8 bases between the two ends. The length of the CDR3 is 13 residues. CDR1 and CDR2 from the germline V gene are KGHSH and LQKENI.

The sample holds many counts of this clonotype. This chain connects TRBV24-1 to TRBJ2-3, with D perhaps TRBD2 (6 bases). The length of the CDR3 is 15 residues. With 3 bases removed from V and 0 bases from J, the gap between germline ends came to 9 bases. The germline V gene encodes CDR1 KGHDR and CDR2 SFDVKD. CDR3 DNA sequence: TGTGCCACCAGTGATCCGGGGGACAGCACAGATACGCAGTATTTT. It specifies CATSDPGDSTDTQYF.

The CDR3 DNA is TGCAGTGCAGGCGGCGGCAGGGACGAGCAGTACTTC. This codes for CSAGGGRDEQYF. The chain employs TRBV20-1 and TRBJ2-7; the D gene is possibly TRBD1 (5 bases). The V end was cut by 6 bases, the J end by 5 bases, with 14 bases between. The CDR3 sequence is 12 residues long. Germline loops: CDR1 DFQATT, CDR2 SNEGSKA (reference sequence).

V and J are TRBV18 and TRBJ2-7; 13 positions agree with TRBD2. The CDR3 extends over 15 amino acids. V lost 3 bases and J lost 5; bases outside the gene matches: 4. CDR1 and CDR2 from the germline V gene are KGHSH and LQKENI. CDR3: CASSPGTSGTHEQYF. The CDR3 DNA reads TGTGCCAGCTCACCGGGGACTAGCGGGACCCACGAGCAGTACTTC.

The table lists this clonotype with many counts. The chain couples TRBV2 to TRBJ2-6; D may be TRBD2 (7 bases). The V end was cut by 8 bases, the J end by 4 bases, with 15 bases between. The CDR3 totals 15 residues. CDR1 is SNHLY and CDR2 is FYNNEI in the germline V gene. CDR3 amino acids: CASGGGGAGANVLTF. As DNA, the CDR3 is TGTGCCAGCGGGGGGGGGGGCGCCGGGGCCAACGTCCTGACTTTC.

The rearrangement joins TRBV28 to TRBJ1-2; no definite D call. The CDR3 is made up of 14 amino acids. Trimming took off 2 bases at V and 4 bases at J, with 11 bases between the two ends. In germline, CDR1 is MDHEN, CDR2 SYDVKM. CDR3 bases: TGTGCCAGCAGTTTAGGAGCGGCGGTCTATGGCTACACCTTC. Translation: CASSLGAAVYGYTF.

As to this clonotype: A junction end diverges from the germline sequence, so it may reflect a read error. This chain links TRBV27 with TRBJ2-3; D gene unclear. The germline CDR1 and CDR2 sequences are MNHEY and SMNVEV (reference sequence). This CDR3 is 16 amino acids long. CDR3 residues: CAGSLETAPSTDTQYF. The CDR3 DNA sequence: TGTGCCGGCAGTCTCGAGACTGCCCCTAGCACAGATACGCAGTATTTT.

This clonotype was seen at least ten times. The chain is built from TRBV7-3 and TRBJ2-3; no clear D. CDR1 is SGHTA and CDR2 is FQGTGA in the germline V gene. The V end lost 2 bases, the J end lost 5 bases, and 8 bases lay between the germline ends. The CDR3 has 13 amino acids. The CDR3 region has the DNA TGTGCCAGCAGCTTAGACCTACAAGATACGCAGTATTTT. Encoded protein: CASSLDLQDTQYF.